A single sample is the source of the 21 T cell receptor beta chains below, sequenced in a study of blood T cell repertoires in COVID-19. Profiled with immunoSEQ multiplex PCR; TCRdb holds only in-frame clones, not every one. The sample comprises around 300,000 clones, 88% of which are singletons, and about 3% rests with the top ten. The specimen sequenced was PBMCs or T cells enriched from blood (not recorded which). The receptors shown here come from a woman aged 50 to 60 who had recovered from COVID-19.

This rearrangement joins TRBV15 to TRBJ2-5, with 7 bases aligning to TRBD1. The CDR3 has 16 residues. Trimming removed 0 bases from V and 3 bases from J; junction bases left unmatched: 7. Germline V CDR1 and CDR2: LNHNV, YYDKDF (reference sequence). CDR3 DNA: TGTGCCACCAGCAGAGATAAGGGGACAGTAAAAGAGACCCAGTACTTC. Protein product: CATSRDKGTVKETQYF.

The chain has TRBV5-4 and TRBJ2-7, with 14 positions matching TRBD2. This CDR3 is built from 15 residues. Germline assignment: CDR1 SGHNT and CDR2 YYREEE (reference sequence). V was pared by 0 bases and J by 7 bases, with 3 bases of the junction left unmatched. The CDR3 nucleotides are TGTGCCAGCAGCTTGGAGGGACTAGCGGGAGAAGAGCAGTACTTC. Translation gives CASSLEGLAGEEQYF.

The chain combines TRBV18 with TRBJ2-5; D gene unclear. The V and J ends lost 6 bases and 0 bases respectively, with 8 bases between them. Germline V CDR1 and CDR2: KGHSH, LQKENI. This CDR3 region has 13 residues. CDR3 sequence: CASSFGYQETQYF. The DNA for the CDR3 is TGTGCCAGCTCCTTCGGGTACCAAGAGACCCAGTACTTC.

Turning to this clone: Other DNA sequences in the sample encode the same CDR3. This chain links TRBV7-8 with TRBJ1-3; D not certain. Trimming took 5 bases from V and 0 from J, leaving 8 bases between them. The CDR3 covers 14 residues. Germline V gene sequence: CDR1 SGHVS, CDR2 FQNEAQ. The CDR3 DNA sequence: TGTGCCAGCAGCCTTACCAGCTCTGGAAACACCATATATTTT. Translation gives CASSLTSSGNTIYF.

The CDR3 region has the DNA TGTGCCAGCAGCCCCAGAAGGGACAGACGCACAGATACGCAGTATTTT. It translates to CASSPRRDRRTDTQYF. This chain links TRBV14 with TRBJ2-3; TRBD1 agrees at 7 bases. From germline, CDR1 is SGHDN and CDR2 FVKESK. The V segment lost 4 bases and the J segment 1 base; nucleotides outside the gene matches: 8. The length of the CDR3 is 16 residues.

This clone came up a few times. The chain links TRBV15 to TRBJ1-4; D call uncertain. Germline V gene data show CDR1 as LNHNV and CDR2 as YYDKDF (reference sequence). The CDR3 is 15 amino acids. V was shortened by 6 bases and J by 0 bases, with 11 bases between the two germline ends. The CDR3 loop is CATRRKSATNEKLFF. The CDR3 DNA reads TGTGCCACCAGGAGGAAGTCTGCAACTAATGAAAAACTGTTTTTT. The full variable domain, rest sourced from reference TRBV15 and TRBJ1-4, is DAMVIQNPRYQVTQFGKPVTLSCSQTLNHNVMYWYQQKSSQAPKLLFHYYDKDFNNEADTPDNFQSRRPNTSFCFLDIRSPGLGDTAMYLCATRRKSATNEKLFFGSGTQLSVL.

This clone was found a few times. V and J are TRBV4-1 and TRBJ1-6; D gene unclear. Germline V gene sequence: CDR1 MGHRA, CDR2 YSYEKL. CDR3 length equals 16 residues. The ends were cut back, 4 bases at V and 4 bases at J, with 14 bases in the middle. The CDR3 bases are TGCGCCAGCAGCCGAGACCCGGGATCATATAATTCACCCCTCCACTTT. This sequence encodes CASSRDPGSYNSPLHF.

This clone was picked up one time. The CDR3, as DNA: TGTGCCAGTAGTCGGTACTCTGGGGCCAACGTCCTGACTTTC. This translates into CASSRYSGANVLTF. The chain recombines TRBV19 with TRBJ2-6, with D unclear. Trimming shortened V by 5 bases and J by 0 bases, and 5 bases separated the two germline ends. This CDR3 spans 14 amino acids. Germline V CDR1 and CDR2: LNHDA, SQIVND (reference sequence).

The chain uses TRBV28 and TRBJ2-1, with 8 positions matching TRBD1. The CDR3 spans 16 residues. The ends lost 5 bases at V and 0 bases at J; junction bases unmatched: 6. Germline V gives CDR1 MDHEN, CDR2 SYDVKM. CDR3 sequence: CASSTTGTGSYNEQFF. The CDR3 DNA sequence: TGTGCCAGCAGTACAACCGGGACAGGCTCCTACAATGAGCAGTTCTTC.

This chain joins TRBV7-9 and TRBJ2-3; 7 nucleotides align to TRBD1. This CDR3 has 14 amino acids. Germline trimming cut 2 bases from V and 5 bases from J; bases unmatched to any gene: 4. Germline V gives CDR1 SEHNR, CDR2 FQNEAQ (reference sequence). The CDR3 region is CASSLWQGEDTQYF. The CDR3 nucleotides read TGTGCCAGCAGCTTATGGCAGGGGGAAGATACGCAGTATTTT.

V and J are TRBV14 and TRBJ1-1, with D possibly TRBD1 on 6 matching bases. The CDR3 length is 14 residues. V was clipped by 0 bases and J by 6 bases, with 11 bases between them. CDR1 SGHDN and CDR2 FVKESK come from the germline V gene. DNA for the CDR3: TGTGCCAGCAGCCAAGAATTGGGGGCCTCTGAAGCTTTCTTT. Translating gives CASSQELGASEAFF.

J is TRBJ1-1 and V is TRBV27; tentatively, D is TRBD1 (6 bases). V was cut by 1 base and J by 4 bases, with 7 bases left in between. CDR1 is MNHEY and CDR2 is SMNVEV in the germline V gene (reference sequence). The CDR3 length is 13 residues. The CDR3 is CASSLFRGTEAFF. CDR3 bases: TGTGCCAGCAGTTTATTCAGGGGCACTGAAGCTTTCTTT.

The CDR3, as DNA: TGTGCCAGCAGCTTGGCGGGAGTAGACAATGAGCAGTTCTTC. Its protein is CASSLAGVDNEQFF. The V and J genes are TRBV5-5 and TRBJ2-1, with D perhaps matching TRBD2 (6 bases). Between the trimmed V and J ends, which lost 0 bases and 5 bases, there was a span of 9 bases. This CDR3 has 14 residues. The germline CDR1 and CDR2 sequences are SGHKS and YYEKEE (reference sequence).

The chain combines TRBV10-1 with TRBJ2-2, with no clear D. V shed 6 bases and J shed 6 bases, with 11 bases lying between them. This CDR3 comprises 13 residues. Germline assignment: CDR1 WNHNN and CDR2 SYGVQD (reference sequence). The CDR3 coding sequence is TGCGCCAGCAGCCGCGCCCCGTCCGGGGAGCTGTTTTTT. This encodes CASSRAPSGELFF.

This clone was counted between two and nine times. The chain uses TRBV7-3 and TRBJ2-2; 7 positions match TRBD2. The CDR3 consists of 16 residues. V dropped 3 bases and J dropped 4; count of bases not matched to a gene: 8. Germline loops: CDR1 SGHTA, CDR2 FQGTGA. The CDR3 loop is CASSLSGGSPTGELFF. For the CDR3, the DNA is TGTGCCAGCAGCTTGTCAGGCGGGAGTCCCACCGGGGAGCTGTTTTTT.

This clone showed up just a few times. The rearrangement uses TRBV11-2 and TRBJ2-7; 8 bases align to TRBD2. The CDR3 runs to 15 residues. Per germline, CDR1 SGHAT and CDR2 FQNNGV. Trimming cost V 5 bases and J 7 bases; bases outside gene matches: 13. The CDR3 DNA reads TGTGCCAGCAGCGATTTAGCGGGATCGGGGCGAGAGCAGTACTTC. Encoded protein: CASSDLAGSGREQYF.

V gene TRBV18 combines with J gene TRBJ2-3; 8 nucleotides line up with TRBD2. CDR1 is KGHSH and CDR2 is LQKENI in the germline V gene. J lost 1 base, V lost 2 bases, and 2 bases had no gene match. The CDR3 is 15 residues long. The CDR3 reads CASSPRAGGTDTQYF. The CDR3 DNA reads TGTGCCAGCTCACCAAGAGCGGGAGGCACAGATACGCAGTATTTT.

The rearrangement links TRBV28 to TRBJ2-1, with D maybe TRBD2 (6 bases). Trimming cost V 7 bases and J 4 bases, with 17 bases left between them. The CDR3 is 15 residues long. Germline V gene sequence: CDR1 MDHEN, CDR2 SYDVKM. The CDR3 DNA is TGTGCCAGCACCCGGGATAGCGGAGTTTACAATGAGCAGTTCTTC. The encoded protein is CASTRDSGVYNEQFF.

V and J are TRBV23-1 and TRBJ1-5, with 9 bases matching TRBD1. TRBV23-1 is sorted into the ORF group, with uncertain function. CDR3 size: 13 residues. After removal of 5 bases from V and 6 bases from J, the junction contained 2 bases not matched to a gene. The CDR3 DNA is TGCGCCAGCAGTTACAGGGGGCGTCAGCCCCAGCATTTT. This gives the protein CASSYRGRQPQHF.

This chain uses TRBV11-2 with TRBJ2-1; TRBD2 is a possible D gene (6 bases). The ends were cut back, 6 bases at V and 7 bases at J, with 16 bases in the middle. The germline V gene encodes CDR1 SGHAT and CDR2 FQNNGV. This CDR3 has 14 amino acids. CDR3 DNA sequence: TGTGCCAGCAGTCCCGGGACTTATAGGAATGAGCAGTTCTTC. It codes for CASSPGTYRNEQFF.

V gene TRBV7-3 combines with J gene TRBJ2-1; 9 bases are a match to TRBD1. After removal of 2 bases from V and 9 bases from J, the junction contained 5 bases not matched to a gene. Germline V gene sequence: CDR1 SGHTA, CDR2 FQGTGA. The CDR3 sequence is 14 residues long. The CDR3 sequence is CASSLGTGPSEQFF. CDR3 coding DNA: TGTGCCAGCAGCTTAGGGACAGGGCCGAGTGAGCAGTTCTTC.